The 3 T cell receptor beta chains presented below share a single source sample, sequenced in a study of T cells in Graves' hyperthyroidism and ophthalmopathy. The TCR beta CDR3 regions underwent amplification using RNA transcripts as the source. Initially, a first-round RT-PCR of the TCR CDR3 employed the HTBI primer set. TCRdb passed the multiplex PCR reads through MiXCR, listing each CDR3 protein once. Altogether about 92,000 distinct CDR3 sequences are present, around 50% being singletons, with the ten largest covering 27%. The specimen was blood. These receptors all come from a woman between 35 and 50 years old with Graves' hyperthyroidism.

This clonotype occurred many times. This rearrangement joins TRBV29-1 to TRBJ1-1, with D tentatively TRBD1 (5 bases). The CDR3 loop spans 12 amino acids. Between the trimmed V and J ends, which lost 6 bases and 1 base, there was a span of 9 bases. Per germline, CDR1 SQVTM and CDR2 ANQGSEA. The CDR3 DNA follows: TGCAGCGTCCGTGGGGGGAACACTGAAGCTTTCTTT. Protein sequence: CSVRGGNTEAFF.

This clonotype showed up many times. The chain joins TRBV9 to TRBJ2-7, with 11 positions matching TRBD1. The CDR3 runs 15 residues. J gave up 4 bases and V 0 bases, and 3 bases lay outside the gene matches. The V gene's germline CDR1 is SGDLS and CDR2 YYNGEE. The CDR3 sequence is CASSVAGTGGYEQYF. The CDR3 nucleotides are TGTGCCAGCAGCGTAGCTGGGACAGGGGGTTACGAGCAGTACTTC.

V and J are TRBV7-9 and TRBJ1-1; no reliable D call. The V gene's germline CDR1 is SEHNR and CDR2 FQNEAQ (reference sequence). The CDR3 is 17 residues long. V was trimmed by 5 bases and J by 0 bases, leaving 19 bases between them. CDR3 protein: CASSPEEGSLMNTEAFF. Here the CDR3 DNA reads TGTGCCAGCAGCCCGGAAGAGGGCAGCCTTATGAACACTGAAGCTTTCTTT.